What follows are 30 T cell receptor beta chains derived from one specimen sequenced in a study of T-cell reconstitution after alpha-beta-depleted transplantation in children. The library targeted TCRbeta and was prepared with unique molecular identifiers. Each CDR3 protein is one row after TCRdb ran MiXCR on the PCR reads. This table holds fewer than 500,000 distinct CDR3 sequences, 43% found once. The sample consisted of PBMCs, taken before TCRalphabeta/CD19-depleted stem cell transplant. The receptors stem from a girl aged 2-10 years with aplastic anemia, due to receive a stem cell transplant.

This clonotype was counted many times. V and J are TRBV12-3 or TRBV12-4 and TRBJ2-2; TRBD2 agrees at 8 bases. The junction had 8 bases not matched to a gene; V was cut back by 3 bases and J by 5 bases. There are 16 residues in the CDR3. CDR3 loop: CASSLRLAGRTGELFF. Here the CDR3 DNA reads TGTGCCAGCAGTTTGCGTCTAGCGGGCAGAACCGGGGAGCTGTTTTTT.

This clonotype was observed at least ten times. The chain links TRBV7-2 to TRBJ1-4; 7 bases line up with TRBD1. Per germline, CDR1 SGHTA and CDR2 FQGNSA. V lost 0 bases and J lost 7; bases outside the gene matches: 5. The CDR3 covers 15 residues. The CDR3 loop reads CASSLARGGPEKLFF. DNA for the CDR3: TGTGCCAGCAGCTTAGCGAGAGGGGGCCCTGAAAAACTGTTTTTT. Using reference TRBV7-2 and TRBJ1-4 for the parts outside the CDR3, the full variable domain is GAGVSQSPSNKVTEKGKDVELRCDPISGHTALYWYRQSLGQGLEFLIYFQGNSAPDKSGLPSDRFSAERTGGSVSTLTIQRTQQEDSAVYLCASSLARGGPEKLFFGSGTQLSVL.

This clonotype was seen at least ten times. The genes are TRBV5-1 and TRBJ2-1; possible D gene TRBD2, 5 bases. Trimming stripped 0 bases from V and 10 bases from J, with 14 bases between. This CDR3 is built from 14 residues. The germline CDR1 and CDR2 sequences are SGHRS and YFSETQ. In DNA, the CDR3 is TGCGCCAGCAGCTTGGAGGCCCGGAGAGGGGAGCAGTTCTTC. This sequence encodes CASSLEARRGEQFF.

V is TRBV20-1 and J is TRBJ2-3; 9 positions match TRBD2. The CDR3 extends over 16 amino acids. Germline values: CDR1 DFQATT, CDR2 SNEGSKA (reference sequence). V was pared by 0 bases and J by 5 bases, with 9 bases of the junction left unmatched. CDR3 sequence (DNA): TGCAGTGCTAGAGATAAACTAGCGGGCTTCGGAGATACGCAGTATTTT. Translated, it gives CSARDKLAGFGDTQYF.

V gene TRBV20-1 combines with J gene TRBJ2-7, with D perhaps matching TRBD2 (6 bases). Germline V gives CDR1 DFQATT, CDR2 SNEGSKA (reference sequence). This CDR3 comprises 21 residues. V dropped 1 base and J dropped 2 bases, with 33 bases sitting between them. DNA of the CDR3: TGCAGTGCTAGAGCCCCGTTTAGGCCCCCGCGGGGCGGACCTGAGACCTACGAGCAGTACTTC. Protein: CSARAPFRPPRGGPETYEQYF.

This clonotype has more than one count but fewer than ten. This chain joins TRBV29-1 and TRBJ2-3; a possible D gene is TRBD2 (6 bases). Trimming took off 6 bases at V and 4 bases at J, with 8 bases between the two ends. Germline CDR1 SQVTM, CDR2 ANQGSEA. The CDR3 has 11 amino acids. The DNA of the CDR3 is TGCAGCGTGACGGGGGCAGATACGCAGTATTTT. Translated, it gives CSVTGADTQYF.

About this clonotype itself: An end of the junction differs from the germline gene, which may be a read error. The CDR3 reads CASSPKAPRGDYDYTF. CDR3 bases: TGTGCCAGCAGTCCCAAGGCTCCCCGAGGGGACTATGACTACACCTTC. This chain connects TRBV12-3 or TRBV12-4 to TRBJ1-2; a weak D match, TRBD1 (5 bases). The CDR3 totals 16 residues.

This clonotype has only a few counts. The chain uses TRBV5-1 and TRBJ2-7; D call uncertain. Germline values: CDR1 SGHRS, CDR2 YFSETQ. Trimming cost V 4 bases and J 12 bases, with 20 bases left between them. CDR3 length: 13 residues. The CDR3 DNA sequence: TGCGCCAGCAGCATGGGTTGGGAAGGCACCCCGTACTTC. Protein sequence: CASSMGWEGTPYF. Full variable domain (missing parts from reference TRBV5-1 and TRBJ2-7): KAGVTQTPRYLIKTRGQQVTLSCSPISGHRSVSWYQQTPGQGLQFLFEYFSETQRNKGNFPGRFSGRQFSNSRSEMNVSTLELGDSALYLCASSMGWEGTPYFGPGTRLTVT.

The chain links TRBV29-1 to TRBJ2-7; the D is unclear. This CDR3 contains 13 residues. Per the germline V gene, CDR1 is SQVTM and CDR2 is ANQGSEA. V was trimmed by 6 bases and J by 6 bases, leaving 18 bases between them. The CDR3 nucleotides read TGCAGCGTAGCTCTGGCGTTCCAGAGCGAGCAGTACTTC. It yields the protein CSVALAFQSEQYF.

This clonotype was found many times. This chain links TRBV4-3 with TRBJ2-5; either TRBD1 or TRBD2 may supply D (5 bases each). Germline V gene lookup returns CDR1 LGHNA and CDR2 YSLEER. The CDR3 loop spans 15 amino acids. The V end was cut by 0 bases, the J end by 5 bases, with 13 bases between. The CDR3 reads CASSQDRETGETQYF. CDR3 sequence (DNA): TGCGCCAGCAGCCAAGACAGGGAGACTGGTGAGACCCAGTACTTC.

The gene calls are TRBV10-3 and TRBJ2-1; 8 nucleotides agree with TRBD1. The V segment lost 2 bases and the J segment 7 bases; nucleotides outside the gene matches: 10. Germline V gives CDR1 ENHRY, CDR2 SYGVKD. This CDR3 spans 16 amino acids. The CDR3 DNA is TGTGCCATCAGTGAGGGGGCGCCAGGGGGCAAAAATGAGCAGTTCTTC. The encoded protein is CAISEGAPGGKNEQFF.

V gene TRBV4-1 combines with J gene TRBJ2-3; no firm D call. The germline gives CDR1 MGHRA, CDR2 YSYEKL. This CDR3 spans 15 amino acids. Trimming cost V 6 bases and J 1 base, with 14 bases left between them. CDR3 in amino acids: CASSPVGLRTDTQYF. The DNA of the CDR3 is TGCGCCAGCAGTCCGGTCGGGTTACGCACAGATACGCAGTATTTT.

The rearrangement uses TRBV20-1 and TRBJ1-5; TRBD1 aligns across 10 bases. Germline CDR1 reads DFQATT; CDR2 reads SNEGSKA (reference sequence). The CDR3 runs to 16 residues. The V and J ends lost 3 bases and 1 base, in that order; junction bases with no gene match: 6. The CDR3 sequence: CSASSKGQGSNQPQHF. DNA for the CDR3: TGCAGTGCTAGCTCCAAGGGACAGGGGAGCAATCAGCCCCAGCATTTT.

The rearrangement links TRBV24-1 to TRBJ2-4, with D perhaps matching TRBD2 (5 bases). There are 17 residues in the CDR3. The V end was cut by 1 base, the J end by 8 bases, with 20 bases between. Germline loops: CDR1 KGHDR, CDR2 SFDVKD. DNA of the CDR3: TGTGCCACCAGTGATTTACGGCTAAGTCCGGGGAGAGACATTCAGTACTTC. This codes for CATSDLRLSPGRDIQYF.

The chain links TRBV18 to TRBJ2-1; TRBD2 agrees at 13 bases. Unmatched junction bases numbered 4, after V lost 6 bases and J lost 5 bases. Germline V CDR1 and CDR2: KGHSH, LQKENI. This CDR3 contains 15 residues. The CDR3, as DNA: TGTGCCAGCTCGAGGACTAGCGGGAGCAACAATGAGCAGTTCTTC. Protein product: CASSRTSGSNNEQFF.

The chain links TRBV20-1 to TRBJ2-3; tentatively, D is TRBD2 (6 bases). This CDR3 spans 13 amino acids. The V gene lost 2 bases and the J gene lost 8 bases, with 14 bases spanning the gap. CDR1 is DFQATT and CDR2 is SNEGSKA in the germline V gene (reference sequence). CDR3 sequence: CSARLTSGGTQYF. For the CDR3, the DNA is TGCAGTGCTAGACTGACTAGTGGGGGTACGCAGTATTTT.

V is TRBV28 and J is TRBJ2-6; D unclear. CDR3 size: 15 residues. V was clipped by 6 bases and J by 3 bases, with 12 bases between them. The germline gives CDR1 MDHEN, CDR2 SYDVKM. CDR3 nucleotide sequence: TGTGCCAGCAGCAGTGATAGAGGTGGGGCCAACGTCCTGACTTTC. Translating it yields CASSSDRGGANVLTF.

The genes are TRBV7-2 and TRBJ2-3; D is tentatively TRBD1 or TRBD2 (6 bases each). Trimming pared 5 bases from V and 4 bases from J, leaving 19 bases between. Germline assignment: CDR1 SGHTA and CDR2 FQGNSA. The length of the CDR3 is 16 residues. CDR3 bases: TGTGCCAGCAGCGGGGGAAGCCGGGGGCGCTCAGATACGCAGTATTTT. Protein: CASSGGSRGRSDTQYF.

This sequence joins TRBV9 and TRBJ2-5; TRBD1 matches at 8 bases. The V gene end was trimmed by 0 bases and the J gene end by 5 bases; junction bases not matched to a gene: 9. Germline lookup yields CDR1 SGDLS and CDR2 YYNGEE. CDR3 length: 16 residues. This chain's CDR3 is CASSVDQGAYRETQYF. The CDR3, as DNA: TGTGCCAGCAGCGTAGATCAGGGGGCGTACAGGGAGACCCAGTACTTC.

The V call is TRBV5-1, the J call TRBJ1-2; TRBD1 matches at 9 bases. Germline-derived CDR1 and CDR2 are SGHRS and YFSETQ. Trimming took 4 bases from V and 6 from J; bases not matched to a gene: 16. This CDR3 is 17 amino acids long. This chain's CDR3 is CASSAGSGQGMIDGYTF. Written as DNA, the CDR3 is TGCGCCAGCAGCGCCGGGTCCGGACAGGGGATGATCGATGGCTACACCTTC.

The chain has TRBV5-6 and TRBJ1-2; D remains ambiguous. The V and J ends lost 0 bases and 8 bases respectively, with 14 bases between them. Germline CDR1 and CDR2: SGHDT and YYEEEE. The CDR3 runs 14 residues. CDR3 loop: CASSLDRSPLGYTF. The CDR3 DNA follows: TGTGCCAGCAGCTTGGACCGGAGCCCCCTGGGCTACACCTTC.

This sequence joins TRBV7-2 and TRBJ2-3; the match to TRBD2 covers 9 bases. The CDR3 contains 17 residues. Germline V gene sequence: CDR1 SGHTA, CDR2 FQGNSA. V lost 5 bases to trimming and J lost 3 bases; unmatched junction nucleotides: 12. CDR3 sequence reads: CASSPPGRRGGTDTQYF. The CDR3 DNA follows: TGTGCCAGCAGCCCCCCGGGGCGGCGGGGGGGGACAGATACGCAGTATTTT.

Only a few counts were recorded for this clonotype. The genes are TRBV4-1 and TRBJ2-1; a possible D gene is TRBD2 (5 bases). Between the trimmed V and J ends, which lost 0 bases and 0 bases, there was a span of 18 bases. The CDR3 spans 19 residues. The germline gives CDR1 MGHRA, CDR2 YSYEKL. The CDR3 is CASSQEPARVFSSYNEQFF. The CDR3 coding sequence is TGCGCCAGCAGCCAAGAGCCGGCGCGGGTCTTTTCCTCCTACAATGAGCAGTTCTTC.

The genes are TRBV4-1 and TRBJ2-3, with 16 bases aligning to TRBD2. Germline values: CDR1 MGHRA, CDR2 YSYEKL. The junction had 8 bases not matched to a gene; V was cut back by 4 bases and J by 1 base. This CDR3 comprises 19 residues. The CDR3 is CASSRGLAGGPEGTDTQYF. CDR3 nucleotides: TGCGCCAGCAGCCGGGGACTAGCGGGAGGGCCGGAGGGCACAGATACGCAGTATTTT.

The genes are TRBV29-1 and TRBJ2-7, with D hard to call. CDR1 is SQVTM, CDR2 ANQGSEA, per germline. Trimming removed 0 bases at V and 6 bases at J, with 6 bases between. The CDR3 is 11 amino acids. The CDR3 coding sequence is TGCAGCGTTGAAGATCCGGGCGAGCAGTACTTC. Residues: CSVEDPGEQYF.

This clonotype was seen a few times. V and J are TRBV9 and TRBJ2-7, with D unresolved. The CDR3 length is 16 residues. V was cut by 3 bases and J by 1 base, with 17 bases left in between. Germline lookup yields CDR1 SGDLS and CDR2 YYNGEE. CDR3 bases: TGTGCCAGCAGCGCCAACCCGACAACTTTATCCTACGAGCAGTACTTC. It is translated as CASSANPTTLSYEQYF.

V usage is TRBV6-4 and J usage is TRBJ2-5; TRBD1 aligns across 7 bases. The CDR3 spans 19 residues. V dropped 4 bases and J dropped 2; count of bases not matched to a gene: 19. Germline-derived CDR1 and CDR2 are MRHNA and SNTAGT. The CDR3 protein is CASSARRARLRDSQETQYF. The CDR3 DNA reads TGTGCCAGCAGTGCTCGCCGCGCCCGTCTCCGGGACAGTCAAGAGACCCAGTACTTC.

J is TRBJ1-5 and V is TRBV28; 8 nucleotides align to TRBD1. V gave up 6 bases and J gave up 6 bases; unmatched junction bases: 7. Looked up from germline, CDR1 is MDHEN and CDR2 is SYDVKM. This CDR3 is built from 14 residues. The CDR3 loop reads CASRTRTGLQPQHF. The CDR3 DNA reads TGTGCCAGCAGGACCCGGACAGGGCTTCAGCCCCAGCATTTT.

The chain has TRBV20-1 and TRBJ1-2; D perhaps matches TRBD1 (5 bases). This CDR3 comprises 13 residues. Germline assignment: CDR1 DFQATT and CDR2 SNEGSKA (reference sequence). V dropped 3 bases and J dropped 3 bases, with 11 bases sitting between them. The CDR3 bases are TGCAGTGCTAGGTCGACAGCTGACTATGGCTACACCTTC. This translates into CSARSTADYGYTF.

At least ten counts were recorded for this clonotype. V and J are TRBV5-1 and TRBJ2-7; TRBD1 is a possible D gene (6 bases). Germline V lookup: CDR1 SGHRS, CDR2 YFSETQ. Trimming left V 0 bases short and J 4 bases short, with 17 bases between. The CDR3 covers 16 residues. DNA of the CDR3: TGCGCCAGCAGCTTGGCCGAGGGGACACCAATGTACGAGCAGTACTTC. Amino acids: CASSLAEGTPMYEQYF.